This T cell receptor (beta chain) was profiled in a study of T cell clonotyping in hematopoietic cell transplantation. Only in-frame clones appear in the TCRdb table, and some are missing; sequencing was by immunoSEQ multiplex PCR. In the table there are approximately 6,100 clones, approximately 30% of which are singletons. This clone showed up just a few times. Sequencing used peripheral blood mononuclear cells, obtained 30 days after allogeneic stem cell transplant. The receptor's source is a female patient in her 50s who had an allogeneic stem cell transplant from an unrelated donor, so the T cells may come from the graft donor. Some clones in this sample may be carry-over from other donors' samples.

The CDR3 loop is CAWRGLAGSNEQFF. CDR3 DNA sequence: TGTGCCTGGAGGGGACTAGCGGGGAGTAATGAGCAGTTCTTC. This chain uses TRBV30 with TRBJ2-1; 13 nucleotides align to TRBD2. V was clipped by 3 bases and J by 7 bases; unmatched bases: 3. This CDR3 comprises 14 residues. Germline assignment: CDR1 GTSNPN and CDR2 SVGIG (reference sequence).